This record covers a single T cell receptor beta chain. Its antigen remains unidentified. The sample belongs to a study of T cells after yellow fever vaccination. The study, taken as a whole, reports: The CD4 compartment and the CD8 compartment contained a small share of clonotypes in common.

Germline loops: CDR1 LGHDT, CDR2 YNNKEL (reference sequence). The germline V and J ends were trimmed by 3 bases and 4 bases, with 19 bases remaining between them. The CDR3 has 17 residues. TCRdb re-called the 5' RACE reads with MiXCR, one entry per CDR3 protein. The data show approximately 300,000 distinct CDR3 sequences, around a tenth seen once. The J gene is TRBJ1-3, the V gene TRBV3-1; tentatively, D is TRBD1 (5 bases). Sequencing was performed on CD4+ T cells sorted from PBMCs, taken 45 days after the yellow fever booster vaccination. The TCR sequence derives from a man between 18 and 29 years old who received the YFV17D yellow fever vaccine. CDR3 in amino acids: CASSHDSTGTRGNTIYF. The CDR3 DNA reads TGTGCCAGCAGCCATGACTCGACCGGGACGAGGGGAAACACCATATATTTT. The whole variable domain, remainder taken from reference TRBV3-1 and TRBJ1-3, is DTAVSQTPKYLVTQMGNDKSIKCEQNLGHDTMYWYKQDSKKFLKIMFSYNNKELIINETVPNRFSPKSPDKAHLNLHINSLELGDSAVYFCASSHDSTGTRGNTIYFGEGSWLTVV.